The text below deals with one T cell receptor beta chain. Its antigen is not known. TCRdb's copy holds only in-frame clones and misses some; the assay was immunoSEQ multiplex PCR. The table shows fewer than 900,000 clones, with 89% occurring only once. The entry originates in a study of Ad26.COV2.S vaccination and SARS-CoV-2 variants. Study at large: Trial arm assignment for the donor was COV1001 Ad26.COV2.S. Study-level results: Analytic work on TCR breadth and depth might have understated the full extent of total T cell responses.

Treatment defined: some 20 received Ad26.COV2.S at low or high dose, single or two shots; 5 received placebo; per-sample allocation not given. Collection of samples fell on day 63 after the first vaccine or placebo injection. A Boston donor was an adult aged 18-55 years. Immunization relied on an Ad26 vector, which expressed Wuhan-strain SARS-CoV-2 spike. This CDR3 is 15 amino acids long. The germline CDR1 and CDR2 sequences are SEHNR and FQNEAQ (reference sequence). V was cut by 5 bases and J by 1 base, with 14 bases left in between. This chain joins TRBV7-9 and TRBJ1-1; D is possibly TRBD1 (5 bases). This receptor was taken from a person aged 18-65 years who received the Ad26.COV2.S COVID-19 vaccine or a placebo. The sequencing here drew on peripheral blood, taken in a trial of Ad26.COV2.S vaccine versus placebo. The CDR3 bases are TGTGCCAGCAGCCCTGGGGGAGTCCCGAACACTGAAGCTTTCTTT. This encodes CASSPGGVPNTEAFF.